The 7 T cell receptor beta chains listed next were all sequenced from one sample in a study of somatic mutations in cytotoxic T cells in rheumatoid arthritis (dated by TCRdb to about 2017). Library preparation employed the immunoSEQ multiplex PCR assay. TCRdb re-hosts the immuneACCESS table, in-frame sequences only. Its copies lack some clones; in the studies checked, an unresolved V gene accounts for under half of them, and the cause for the rest is not known. The sample table lists about 11,000 clones, approximately 84% of them with a count of one. The top ten clones comprise 8% to 9.5% of the sample. The sequenced sample consisted of CD8+ T cells sorted from blood. Every receptor here comes from a woman between 55 and 75 years old with rheumatoid arthritis.

The chain combines TRBV6-1 with TRBJ2-7; TRBD2 aligns across 7 bases. CDR3 length: 14 residues. Looked up from germline, CDR1 is MNHNS and CDR2 is SASEGT. Trimming removed 1 base from V and 6 bases from J; junction bases left unmatched: 6. The CDR3 is CASSEDGTILEQYF. The CDR3 nucleotides are TGTGCCAGCAGTGAAGATGGGACTATACTCGAGCAGTACTTC.

The V call is TRBV27, the J call TRBJ2-7, with 11 bases identical to TRBD2. From germline, CDR1 is MNHEY and CDR2 SMNVEV (reference sequence). The CDR3 length is 16 residues. V was pared by 0 bases and J by 5 bases, with 6 bases of the junction left unmatched. In DNA form, the CDR3 reads TGTGCCAGCAGTTTATCTACTAGCGGGAGTTATGACGAGCAGTACTTC. This encodes CASSLSTSGSYDEQYF.

The genes are TRBV30 and TRBJ1-2, with 8 bases fitting TRBD1. Germline V gene sequence: CDR1 GTSNPN, CDR2 SVGIG (reference sequence). The ends lost 3 bases at V and 4 bases at J; junction bases unmatched: 13. This CDR3 spans 16 amino acids. CDR3 nucleotides: TGTGCCTGGAGCTCCGGGACAGGTTTCTCCCTCTATGGCTACACCTTC. Protein product: CAWSSGTGFSLYGYTF.

This chain links TRBV27 with TRBJ1-1, with a tentative D call TRBD1 (6 bases). Trimming shortened V by 3 bases and J by 1 base, and 9 bases separated the two germline ends. The CDR3 totals 14 residues. Germline V CDR1 and CDR2: MNHEY, SMNVEV (reference sequence). Here the CDR3 reads CASSFTGSNTEAFF. CDR3 coding DNA: TGTGCCAGCAGTTTTACAGGGTCGAACACTGAAGCTTTCTTT.

V is TRBV27 and J is TRBJ1-2; 7 positions agree with TRBD1. There are 15 residues in the CDR3. Germline lookup yields CDR1 MNHEY and CDR2 SMNVEV (reference sequence). Trimming took 6 bases from V and 2 from J; bases not matched to a gene: 9. The CDR3 sequence is CASRYRGIGNYGYTF. CDR3 DNA sequence: TGTGCCAGCAGGTACAGGGGAATTGGGAACTATGGCTACACCTTC.

This clone showed up just once. The rearrangement uses TRBV4-1 and TRBJ1-6; D remains unclear. With 3 bases removed from V and 8 bases from J, the gap between germline ends came to 14 bases. This CDR3 spans 15 amino acids. Germline CDR1 MGHRA, CDR2 YSYEKL. The CDR3: CASSHLRGMDSPLHF. CDR3 bases: TGCGCCAGCAGCCACCTCCGGGGTATGGATTCACCCCTCCACTTT.

V and J are TRBV27 and TRBJ1-6; D is unresolved. Germline loops: CDR1 MNHEY, CDR2 SMNVEV (reference sequence). The CDR3 is 12 residues long. Trimming cost V 5 bases and J 6 bases, with 5 bases left between them. CDR3 sequence: CASSPFNSPLHF. DNA for the CDR3: TGTGCCAGCAGTCCCTTTAATTCACCCCTCCACTTT.